What follows are 16 T cell receptor beta chains derived from one specimen sequenced in a study of shared T cell receptors in the human thymus. This table comes from immunoSEQ multiplex PCR, and its TCRdb copy is limited to in-frame clones, with some not included. The data contain roughly 410,000 clones, approximately 95% of them singletons. Sequenced material: thymocytes. The receptor set was obtained from a human donor.

V and J are TRBV27 and TRBJ2-3; 9 bases match TRBD2. Germline CDR1 MNHEY, CDR2 SMNVEV (reference sequence). V lost 1 base to trimming and J lost 0 bases; unmatched junction nucleotides: 8. The CDR3 runs 18 residues. DNA for the CDR3: TGTGCCAGCAGTTTATGGACTAGCGCCTACTCTAGCACAGATACGCAGTATTTT. The encoded protein is CASSLWTSAYSSTDTQYF.

The chain couples TRBV9 to TRBJ1-1, with no clear D. Germline values: CDR1 SGDLS, CDR2 YYNGEE. This CDR3 is 16 amino acids long. The V end was cut by 0 bases, the J end by 1 base, with 13 bases between. CDR3 in DNA: TGTGCCAGCAGCGTAGCAGGAGGGCCAAGGAACACTGAAGCTTTCTTT. Protein: CASSVAGGPRNTEAFF.

The rearrangement joins TRBV7-8 to TRBJ2-7, with D perhaps TRBD2 (5 bases). This CDR3 is built from 13 residues. CDR1 is SGHVS and CDR2 is FQNEAQ in the germline V gene. Trimming stripped 6 bases from V and 7 bases from J, with 16 bases between. The CDR3 spells CASRLEGSWEQYF. The CDR3, as DNA: TGTGCCAGCAGACTCGAGGGTTCTTGGGAGCAGTACTTC.

The V gene is TRBV7-2, the J gene TRBJ1-1; no clear D gene. This CDR3 is 16 amino acids long. Germline CDR1 SGHTA, CDR2 FQGNSA. The V gene lost 5 bases and the J gene lost 2 bases, with 18 bases spanning the gap. CDR3 nucleotides: TGTGCCAGCAGCCGAACCCTCAGAAAAGATAACACTGAAGCTTTCTTT. Encoded protein: CASSRTLRKDNTEAFF.

V gene TRBV6-7 combines with J gene TRBJ1-1, with a weak D call TRBD1 (5 bases). TRBV6-7 is labeled an ORF, and its function is uncertain. The V gene lost 11 bases and the J gene lost 2 bases, with 15 bases spanning the gap. The CDR3 covers 13 residues. The DNA of the CDR3 is TGTGCCTCCCGGGGGGTTTCCAACACTGAAGCTTTCTTT. The encoded protein is CASRGVSNTEAFF.

The count of this clone is one. V usage is TRBV20-1 and J usage is TRBJ1-1, with unresolved D. CDR3 length equals 10 residues. The germline V and J ends were trimmed by 8 bases and 5 bases, with 9 bases remaining between them. CDR1 is DFQATT and CDR2 is SNEGSKA in the germline V gene (reference sequence). DNA of the CDR3: TGCAGTATTAAGGGTACTGAAGCTTTCTTT. Translated, it gives CSIKGTEAFF.

Only a few counts were recorded for this clone. The CDR3 bases are TGTGCCACCAGTCTAGCGGGAGACACAGATACGCAGTATTTT. Amino acid sequence: CATSLAGDTDTQYF. V usage is TRBV15 and J usage is TRBJ2-3, with TRBD2 identical over 10 bases. This CDR3 is built from 14 residues. The V segment lost 6 bases and the J segment 2 bases; nucleotides outside the gene matches: 2. Germline V gives CDR1 LNHNV, CDR2 YYDKDF (reference sequence).

The chain has TRBV30 and TRBJ2-1, with 12 nucleotides matching TRBD2. CDR3 length: 18 residues. Germline V gives CDR1 GTSNPN, CDR2 SVGIG (reference sequence). The V and J ends lost 0 bases and 4 bases, in that order; junction bases with no gene match: 10. CDR3 DNA sequence: TGTGCCTGGAGTGTGTGGACTAGCGGGATCTCGATATACAATGAGCAGTTCTTC. This codes for CAWSVWTSGISIYNEQFF.

The V and J genes are TRBV18 and TRBJ2-7; 8 nucleotides align to TRBD2. CDR1 and CDR2 from the germline V gene are KGHSH and LQKENI. The ends lost 3 bases at V and 7 bases at J; junction bases unmatched: 20. The CDR3 consists of 18 residues. The CDR3 bases are TGTGCCAGCTCACCCTCGACCGTACTAGCGGATGATGTTAAGGAGCAGTACTTC. Translated, it gives CASSPSTVLADDVKEQYF.

J is TRBJ2-7 and V is TRBV15; the D gene is possibly TRBD1 (6 bases). Germline CDR1 is LNHNV and CDR2 is YYDKDF (reference sequence). The CDR3 extends over 17 amino acids. V was pared by 0 bases and J by 0 bases, with 15 bases between. The CDR3 region has the DNA TGTGCCACCAGCAGAGATCGCGGTCGGACAGTCTCCTACGAGCAGTACTTC. As protein: CATSRDRGRTVSYEQYF.

The chain is built from TRBV11-2 and TRBJ1-1; TRBD1 matches 10 bases. Germline V lookup: CDR1 SGHAT, CDR2 FQNNGV. This CDR3 is built from 17 residues. V was pared by 3 bases and J by 3 bases, with 10 bases of the junction left unmatched. The CDR3 nucleotides are TGTGCCAGCAGCTTCCCAAGAGGGACAGGGGTGGACACTGAAGCTTTCTTT. This encodes CASSFPRGTGVDTEAFF.

The J gene is TRBJ2-5, the V gene TRBV30; no definite D call. V was pared by 4 bases and J by 2 bases, with 8 bases between. Germline V lookup: CDR1 GTSNPN, CDR2 SVGIG (reference sequence). The CDR3 contains 12 residues. The CDR3 reads CAWTGYQETQYF. For the CDR3, the DNA is TGTGCCTGGACAGGCTATCAAGAGACCCAGTACTTC.

The rearrangement links TRBV9 to TRBJ1-2; D is perhaps TRBD1 (5 bases). V dropped 0 bases and J dropped 5 bases, with 5 bases sitting between them. Germline V gene lookup returns CDR1 SGDLS and CDR2 YYNGEE. The CDR3 contains 12 residues. The CDR3: CASSVGQYGYTF. CDR3 nucleotides: TGTGCCAGCAGCGTAGGACAGTATGGCTACACCTTC. The whole variable domain, remainder taken from reference TRBV9 and TRBJ1-2, is DSGVTQTPKHLITATGQRVTLRCSPRSGDLSVYWYQQSLDQGLQFLIQYYNGEERAKGNILERFSAQQFPDLHSELNLSSLELGDSALYFCASSVGQYGYTFGSGTRLTVV.

The rearrangement links TRBV2 to TRBJ1-1; D remains ambiguous. V shed 4 bases and J shed 4 bases, with 16 bases lying between them. Germline CDR1 and CDR2: SNHLY and FYNNEI. CDR3 length equals 15 residues. This CDR3 reads CASSGGREVSTEAFF. DNA for the CDR3: TGTGCCAGCAGTGGAGGTAGGGAGGTGAGCACTGAAGCTTTCTTT.

The J gene is TRBJ2-1, the V gene TRBV30, with 8 bases that match TRBD2. Losses at the gene ends were 1 base for V and 3 bases for J; bases not matched to a gene: 11. The germline gives CDR1 GTSNPN, CDR2 SVGIG (reference sequence). CDR3 size: 17 residues. In DNA, the CDR3 is TGTGCCTGGAGTGAGGGGCTAGCGGGCTGTGACTACAATGAGCAGTTCTTC. Protein product: CAWSEGLAGCDYNEQFF.

The chain combines TRBV2 with TRBJ2-1, with a weak D call TRBD1 (5 bases). V was cut by 4 bases and J by 2 bases, with 18 bases left in between. CDR1 is SNHLY and CDR2 is FYNNEI in the germline V gene. This CDR3 spans 17 amino acids. DNA of the CDR3: TGTGCCAGCAGTGGAAAGGTGAAAGGGGTGCCCTACAATGAGCAGTTCTTC. This translates into CASSGKVKGVPYNEQFF.